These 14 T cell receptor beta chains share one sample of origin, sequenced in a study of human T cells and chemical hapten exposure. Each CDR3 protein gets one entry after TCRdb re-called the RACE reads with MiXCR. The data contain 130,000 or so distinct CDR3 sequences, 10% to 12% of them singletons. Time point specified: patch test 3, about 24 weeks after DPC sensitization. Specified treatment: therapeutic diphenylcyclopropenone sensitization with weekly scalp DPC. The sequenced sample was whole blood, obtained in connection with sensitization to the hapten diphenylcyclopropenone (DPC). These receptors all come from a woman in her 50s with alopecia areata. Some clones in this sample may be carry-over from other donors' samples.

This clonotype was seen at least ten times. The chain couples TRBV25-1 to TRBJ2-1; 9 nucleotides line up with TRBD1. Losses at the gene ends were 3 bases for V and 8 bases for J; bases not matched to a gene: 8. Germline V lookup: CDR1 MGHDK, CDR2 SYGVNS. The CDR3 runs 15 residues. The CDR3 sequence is CASSEPWTGADEQFF. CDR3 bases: TGTGCCAGCAGTGAGCCTTGGACAGGGGCGGATGAGCAGTTCTTC.

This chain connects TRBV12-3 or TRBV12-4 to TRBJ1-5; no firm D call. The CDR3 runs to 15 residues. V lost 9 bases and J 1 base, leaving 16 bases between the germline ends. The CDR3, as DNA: TGTGCCAGTAGGGTTGGTACAGTCAGCAATCAGCCCCAGCATTTT. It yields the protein CASRVGTVSNQPQHF.

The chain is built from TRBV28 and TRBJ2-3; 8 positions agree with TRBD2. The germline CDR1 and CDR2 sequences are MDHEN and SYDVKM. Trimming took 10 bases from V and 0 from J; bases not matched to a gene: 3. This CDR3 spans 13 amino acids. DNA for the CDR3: TGTGCCATCGAGCGGGAGAGCACAGATACGCAGTATTTT. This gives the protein CAIERESTDTQYF. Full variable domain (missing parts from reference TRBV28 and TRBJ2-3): DVKVTQSSRYLVKRTGEKVFLECVQDMDHENMFWYRQDPGLGLRLIYFSYDVKMKEKGDIPEGYSVSREKKERFSLILESASTNQTSMYLCAIERESTDTQYFGPGTRLTVL.

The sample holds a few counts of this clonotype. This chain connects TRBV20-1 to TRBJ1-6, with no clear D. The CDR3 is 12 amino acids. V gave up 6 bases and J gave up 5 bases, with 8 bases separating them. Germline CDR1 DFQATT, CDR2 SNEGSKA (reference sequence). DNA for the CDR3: TGCAGTGCAGGCAGCGATAATTCACCCCTCCACTTT. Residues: CSAGSDNSPLHF.

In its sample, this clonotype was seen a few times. The CDR3 coding sequence is TGTGCCAGCAGTGAAAGGGTGGCCTTGAACACTGAAGCTTTCTTT. This encodes CASSERVALNTEAFF. V and J are TRBV2 and TRBJ1-1, with D uncertain. Per the germline V gene, CDR1 is SNHLY and CDR2 is FYNNEI. The CDR3 covers 15 residues. V was cut by 2 bases and J by 0 bases, with 10 bases left in between.

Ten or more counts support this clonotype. The CDR3 nucleotides are TGTGCCAGCAGCTTACCCCCAGCCGACAATGAGCAGTTCTTC. It encodes CASSLPPADNEQFF. The chain employs TRBV7-8 and TRBJ2-1, with unresolved D. Per germline, CDR1 SGHVS and CDR2 FQNEAQ. The V and J ends lost 2 bases and 5 bases respectively, with 10 bases between them. The CDR3 consists of 14 residues.

Written as DNA, the CDR3 is TGCAGTGCTAGAAGCGGACGCTACGAGCAGTACTTC. It specifies CSARSGRYEQYF. The chain combines TRBV20-1 with TRBJ2-7, with D perhaps TRBD2 (5 bases). Trimming cost V 2 bases and J 3 bases, with 8 bases left between them. This CDR3 spans 12 amino acids. Germline CDR1 is DFQATT and CDR2 is SNEGSKA (reference sequence).

CDR3 in DNA: TGCAGCGTTGCGGGGGACAGACCCGACGAGCAGTACTTC. Residues: CSVAGDRPDEQYF. The chain links TRBV29-1 to TRBJ2-7; D possibly corresponds to TRBD1 (7 bases). The CDR3 consists of 13 residues. V lost 4 bases, J lost 5 bases, and 15 bases lay in between. The germline V gene has CDR1 SQVTM and CDR2 ANQGSEA.

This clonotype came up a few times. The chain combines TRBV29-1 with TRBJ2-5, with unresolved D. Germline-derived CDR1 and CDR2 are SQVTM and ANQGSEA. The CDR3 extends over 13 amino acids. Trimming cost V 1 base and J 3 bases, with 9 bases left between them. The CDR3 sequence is CSVEVVQKETQYF. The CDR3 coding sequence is TGCAGCGTTGAAGTGGTCCAGAAAGAGACCCAGTACTTC.

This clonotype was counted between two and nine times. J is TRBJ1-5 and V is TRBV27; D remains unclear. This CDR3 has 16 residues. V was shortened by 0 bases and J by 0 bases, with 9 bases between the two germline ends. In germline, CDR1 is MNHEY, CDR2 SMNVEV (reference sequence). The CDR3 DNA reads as TGTGCCAGCAGTTTATCGGTGGCATATAGCAATCAGCCCCAGCATTTT. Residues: CASSLSVAYSNQPQHF.

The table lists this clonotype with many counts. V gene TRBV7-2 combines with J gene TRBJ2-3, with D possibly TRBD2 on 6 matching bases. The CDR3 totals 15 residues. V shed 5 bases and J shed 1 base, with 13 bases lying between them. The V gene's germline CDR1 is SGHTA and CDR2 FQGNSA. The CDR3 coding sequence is TGTGCCAGCAGCGGGAGAGCGGGTGGCACAGATACGCAGTATTTT. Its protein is CASSGRAGGTDTQYF. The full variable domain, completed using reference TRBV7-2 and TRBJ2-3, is GAGVSQSPSNKVTEKGKDVELRCDPISGHTALYWYRQSLGQGLEFLIYFQGNSAPDKSGLPSDRFSAERTGGSVSTLTIQRTQQEDSAVYLCASSGRAGGTDTQYFGPGTRLTVL.

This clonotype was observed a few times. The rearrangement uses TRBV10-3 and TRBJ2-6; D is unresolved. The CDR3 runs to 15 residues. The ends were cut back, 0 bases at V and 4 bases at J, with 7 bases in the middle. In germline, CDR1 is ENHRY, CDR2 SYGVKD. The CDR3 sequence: CAISESATGANVLTF. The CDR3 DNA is TGTGCCATCAGTGAGTCTGCGACCGGGGCCAACGTCCTGACTTTC.

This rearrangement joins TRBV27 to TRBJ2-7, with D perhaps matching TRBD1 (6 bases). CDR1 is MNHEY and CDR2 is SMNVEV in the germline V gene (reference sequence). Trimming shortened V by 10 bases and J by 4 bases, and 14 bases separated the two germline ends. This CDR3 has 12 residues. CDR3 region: CATQGNMYEQYF. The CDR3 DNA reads TGTGCCACCCAGGGGAATATGTACGAGCAGTACTTC.

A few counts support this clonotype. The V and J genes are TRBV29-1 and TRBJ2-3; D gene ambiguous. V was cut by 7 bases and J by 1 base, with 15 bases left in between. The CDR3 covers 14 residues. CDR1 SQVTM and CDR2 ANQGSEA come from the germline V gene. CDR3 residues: CSARAVLGTDTQYF. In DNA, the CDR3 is TGCAGCGCTCGAGCTGTCTTGGGCACAGATACGCAGTATTTT.